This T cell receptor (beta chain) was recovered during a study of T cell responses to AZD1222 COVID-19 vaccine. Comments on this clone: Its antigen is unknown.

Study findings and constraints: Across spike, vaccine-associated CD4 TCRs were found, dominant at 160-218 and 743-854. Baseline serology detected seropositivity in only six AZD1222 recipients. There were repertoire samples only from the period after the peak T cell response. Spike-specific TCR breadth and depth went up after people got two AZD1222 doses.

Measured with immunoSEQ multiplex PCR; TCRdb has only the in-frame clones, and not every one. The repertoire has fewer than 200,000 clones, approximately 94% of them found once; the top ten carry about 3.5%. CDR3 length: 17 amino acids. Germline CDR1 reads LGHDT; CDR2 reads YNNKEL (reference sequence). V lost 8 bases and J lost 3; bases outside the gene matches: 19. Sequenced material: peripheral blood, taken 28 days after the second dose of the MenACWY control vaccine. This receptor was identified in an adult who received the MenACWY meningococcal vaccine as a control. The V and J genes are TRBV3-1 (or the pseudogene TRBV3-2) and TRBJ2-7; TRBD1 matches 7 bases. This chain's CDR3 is CASGRGQGFNGGYEQYF. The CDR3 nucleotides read TGTGCCAGCGGAAGGGGGCAGGGATTTAATGGCGGCTACGAGCAGTACTTC.